This TCR beta chain was recovered during a study of T-cell reconstitution after alpha-beta-depleted transplantation in children (TCRdb year 2016). Context from the whole study: Using TCR repertoire profiling, the study quantitatively followed how T-cell immune reconstitution unfolded in children after TCRalphabeta/CD19-depleted allogeneic hematopoietic cell transplantation.

The sample holds many counts of this clonotype. Its antigen is unknown. Per-nucleotide qualities are absent, and no much larger clonotype sits a single base away. Library construction relied on PCR. Reads for this sample came from an Illumina HiSeq 2500. To normalize quantification of the TCRbeta repertoire, the TCR libraries were built with molecular barcoding that relied on unique molecular identifiers. TCRdb reworked the public reads: Q25 trimming with fastp, MiXCR clone assembly, productive beta chains retained. Identical CDR3 protein sequences are pooled into one entry, listed with their most common genes and DNA. Within this sample are about 360,000 distinct CDR3 sequences, with 13% of them counted one time only. 3.5% to 4.5% of the sample comes from the top ten. The V end loses 1 base and the J end loses 8 bases, and a stretch of 9 bases separates them. Including cysteine and phenylalanine, the CDR3 has 13 amino acids. The read is trimmed to its CDR3 DNA, 39 bases read in frame from base 1. CDR1 and CDR2 (LGHNA, YSLEER) derive from the germline V gene.

The receptor's source is a human donor who donated a stem cell graft to a child with Fanconi anemia. The V gene is TRBV4-3 and the J gene is TRBJ2-1, and the D gene may be TRBD2, 5 bases matching. Here the sequenced sample was PBMCs, taken from the stem cell graft. This receptor has the CDR3 CASSQVGLDEQFF. The DNA sequence is given as TGCGCCAGCAGCCAAGTCGGACTGGATGAGCAGTTCTTC.